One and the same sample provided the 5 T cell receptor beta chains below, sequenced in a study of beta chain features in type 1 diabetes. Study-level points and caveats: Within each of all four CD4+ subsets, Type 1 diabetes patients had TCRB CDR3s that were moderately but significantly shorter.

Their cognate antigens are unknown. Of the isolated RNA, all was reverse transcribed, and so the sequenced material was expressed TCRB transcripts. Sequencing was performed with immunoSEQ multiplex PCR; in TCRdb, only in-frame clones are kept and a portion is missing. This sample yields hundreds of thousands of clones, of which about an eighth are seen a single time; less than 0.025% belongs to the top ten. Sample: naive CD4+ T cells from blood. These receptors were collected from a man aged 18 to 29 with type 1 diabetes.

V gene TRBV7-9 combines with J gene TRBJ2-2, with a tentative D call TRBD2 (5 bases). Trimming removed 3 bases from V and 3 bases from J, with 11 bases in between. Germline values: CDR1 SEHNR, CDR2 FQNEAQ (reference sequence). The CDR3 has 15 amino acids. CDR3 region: CASSFAEGYTGELFF. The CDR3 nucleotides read TGTGCCAGCAGCTTCGCAGAGGGCTACACCGGGGAGCTGTTTTTT.

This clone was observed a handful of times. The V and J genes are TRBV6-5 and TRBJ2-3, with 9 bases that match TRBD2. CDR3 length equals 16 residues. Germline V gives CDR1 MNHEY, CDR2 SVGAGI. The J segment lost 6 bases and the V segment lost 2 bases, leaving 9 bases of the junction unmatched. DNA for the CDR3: TGTGCCAGCAGTTACGATGGGACTAGCTGGACGGATACGCAGTATTTT. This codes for CASSYDGTSWTDTQYF.

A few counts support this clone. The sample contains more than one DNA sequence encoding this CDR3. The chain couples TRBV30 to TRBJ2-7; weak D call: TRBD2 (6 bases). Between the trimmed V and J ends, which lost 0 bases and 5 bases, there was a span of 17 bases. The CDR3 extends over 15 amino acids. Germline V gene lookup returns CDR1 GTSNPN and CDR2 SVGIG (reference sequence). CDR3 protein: CAWSVPGVLADEQYF. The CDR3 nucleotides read TGTGCCTGGAGTGTACCGGGGGTGCTGGCTGACGAGCAGTACTTC.

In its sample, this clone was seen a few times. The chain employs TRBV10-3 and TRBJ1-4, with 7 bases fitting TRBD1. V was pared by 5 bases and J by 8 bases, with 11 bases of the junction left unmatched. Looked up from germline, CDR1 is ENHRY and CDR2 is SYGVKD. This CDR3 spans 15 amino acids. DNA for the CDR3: TGTGCCATCAGTAGCCCCGTTTCAGGGGGGGAAAAACTGTTTTTT. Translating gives CAISSPVSGGEKLFF.

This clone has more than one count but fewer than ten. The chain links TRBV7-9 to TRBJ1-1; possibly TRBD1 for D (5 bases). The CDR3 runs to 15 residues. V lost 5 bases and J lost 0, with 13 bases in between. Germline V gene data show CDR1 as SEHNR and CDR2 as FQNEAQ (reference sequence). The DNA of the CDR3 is TGTGCCAGCAGCCCCTTGACAGTTTTGAACACTGAAGCTTTCTTT. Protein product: CASSPLTVLNTEAFF.